This T cell receptor (beta chain) was sequenced for a study of CD8 T cells in Susac syndrome. Study outcomes and limitations: In its TCR sequencing and HLA analysis, the study acknowledged that the number of individuals was relatively small.

TCR beta sequencing was performed on blood CD8+ and CD4+ T cells. Control patients had untreated stable or active relapsing-remitting multiple sclerosis by revised McDonald criteria. TEMRA cells underwent FACS enrichment and CD8+ and CD4+ T cells underwent negative isolation. Germline V gene sequence: CDR1 SGDLS, CDR2 YYNGEE. The CDR3 has 16 residues. The V segment lost 5 bases and the J segment 3 bases; nucleotides outside the gene matches: 8. A word on this clonotype: The antigen remains undetermined.

RNA totalling roughly 0.45 to 1 ug underwent reverse transcription with random hexamers. TCRdb recomputed calls from the immunoSEQ multiplex PCR reads with MiXCR, one row per CDR3 protein. The sample has roughly 120,000 distinct CDR3 sequences, over 85% seen once. The source material was CD8+ T cells from PBMCs. The rearrangement uses TRBV9 and TRBJ2-1; 10 positions match TRBD2. The receptor was isolated from a human donor with multiple sclerosis. The CDR3 region has the DNA TGTGCCAGCAGTGACCTAGCGGGAGAGTTCTACAATGAGCAGTTCTTC. Protein: CASSDLAGEFYNEQFF.